A selection of T cell receptor beta chains follows, all from one sample in a study of CD8+CD57+ T cells in acquired aplastic anemia. MiXCR, applied by TCRdb to the reads, yields one record per CDR3 protein. Of more than 100,000 distinct CDR3 sequences in the sample, 48% were seen once. What was sequenced was sorted CD4+, CD8+, or CD8+CD57+ T cells (not recorded which) from PBMCs. The receptors come from a human donor in good health, serving as a control. The CDR3 runs from the conserved cysteine through the conserved F or W. The D gene is left open where the match is weak. The size field is filled for only some rows; it gives once, few, many or a size class.

v_gene: TRBV5-1; d_gene: .; abundance: many; j_gene: TRBJ1-2; CDR3aa: CASSAVDVNYGYTF; CDR3nt: TGCGCCAGCAGCGCCGTGGATGTGAACTATGGCTACACCTTC
v_gene: TRBV19; d_gene: TRBD1; abundance: .; j_gene: TRBJ1-1; CDR3aa: CASRKGQGYTEAFF; CDR3nt: TGTGCCAGTAGGAAGGGACAGGGGTACACTGAAGCTTTCTTT
v_gene: TRBV2; d_gene: TRBD1; abundance: .; j_gene: TRBJ2-7; CDR3aa: CAKMWGQGAAEQYF; CDR3nt: TGTGCCAAGATGTGGGGACAGGGGGCGGCCGAGCAGTACTTC
v_gene: TRBV12-3/TRBV12-4; d_gene: .; abundance: many; j_gene: TRBJ1-1; CDR3aa: CASRPQGGTEAFF; CDR3nt: TGTGCCAGCAGACCACAGGGAGGAACTGAAGCTTTCTTT
v_gene: TRBV2; d_gene: TRBD2; abundance: .; j_gene: TRBJ2-5; CDR3aa: CASKESTSGGETQYF; CDR3nt: TGTGCCAGCAAGGAAAGCACTAGCGGGGGAGAGACCCAGTACTTC
v_gene: TRBV11-3; d_gene: .; abundance: many; j_gene: TRBJ1-2; CDR3aa: CASSPTGLRHGYTF; CDR3nt: TGTGCCAGCAGCCCTACCGGACTAAGGCATGGCTACACCTTC
v_gene: TRBV7-2; d_gene: TRBD1; abundance: .; j_gene: TRBJ2-7; CDR3aa: CASSSRDRDYEQYF; CDR3nt: TGTGCCAGCAGCTCCCGGGACAGGGACTACGAGCAGTACTTC
v_gene: TRBV29-1; d_gene: .; abundance: .; j_gene: TRBJ1-2; CDR3aa: CSVEEPAAYTF; CDR3nt: TGCAGCGTTGAAGAACCCGCAGCCTACACCTTC
v_gene: TRBV6-2/TRBV6-3; d_gene: .; abundance: many; j_gene: TRBJ1-5; CDR3aa: CASSYGWGASQPQHF; CDR3nt: TGTGCCAGCAGTTACGGGTGGGGGGCGAGCCAGCCCCAGCATTTT
v_gene: TRBV9; d_gene: TRBD2; abundance: .; j_gene: TRBJ2-1; CDR3aa: CASSVGTAGGHPTQFF; CDR3nt: TGTGCCAGCAGCGTAGGTACAGCGGGGGGACACCCAACGCAGTTCTTC
v_gene: TRBV11-3; d_gene: TRBD2; abundance: .; j_gene: TRBJ2-5; CDR3aa: CASSFVLAGGEETQYF; CDR3nt: TGTGCCAGCAGCTTCGTCCTAGCGGGAGGTGAGGAGACCCAGTACTTC
v_gene: TRBV29-1; d_gene: TRBD1; abundance: .; j_gene: TRBJ1-1; CDR3aa: CSVARDRNTEAFF; CDR3nt: TGCAGCGTTGCGAGGGACAGGAACACTGAAGCTTTCTTT
v_gene: TRBV27; d_gene: TRBD1; abundance: many; j_gene: TRBJ1-6; CDR3aa: CASRGGQSSYNSPLHF; CDR3nt: TGTGCCAGCAGGGGGGGACAGAGCTCCTATAATTCACCCCTCCACTTT
v_gene: TRBV11-2; d_gene: TRBD1; abundance: many; j_gene: TRBJ1-5; CDR3aa: CASSLIPGQGIQPQHF; CDR3nt: TGTGCCAGCAGCTTAATCCCGGGACAGGGGATTCAGCCCCAGCATTTT
v_gene: TRBV10-3; d_gene: .; abundance: few; j_gene: TRBJ2-7; CDR3aa: CAISEGQSYEQYF; CDR3nt: TGTGCCATCAGTGAGGGACAGTCCTACGAGCAGTACTTC
v_gene: TRBV10-3; d_gene: .; abundance: medium-sized; j_gene: TRBJ1-1; CDR3aa: CAIRSVTLNTEAFF; CDR3nt: TGTGCCATCAGGAGTGTAACCTTGAACACTGAAGCTTTCTTT
v_gene: TRBV7-9; d_gene: .; abundance: .; j_gene: TRBJ2-7; CDR3aa: CATDSPYEQYF; CDR3nt: TGTGCCACCGACAGCCCCTACGAGCAGTACTTC
v_gene: TRBV29-1; d_gene: TRBD2; abundance: many; j_gene: TRBJ2-3; CDR3aa: CSVKTGRGADTQYF; CDR3nt: TGCAGCGTTAAAACGGGGAGGGGCGCAGATACGCAGTATTTT
v_gene: TRBV7-9; d_gene: .; abundance: .; j_gene: TRBJ1-1; CDR3aa: CASSHPQGNTEAFF; CDR3nt: TGTGCCAGCAGCCACCCTCAGGGGAACACTGAAGCTTTCTTT
v_gene: TRBV10-2; d_gene: .; abundance: .; j_gene: TRBJ2-2; CDR3aa: CASSVTSGELFF; CDR3nt: TGCGCCAGCAGTGTCACGTCCGGGGAGCTGTTTTTT
v_gene: TRBV6-5; d_gene: TRBD1; abundance: .; j_gene: TRBJ1-1; CDR3aa: CASSYTTGARFRAFF; CDR3nt: TGTGCCAGCAGTTACACCACAGGGGCTCGTTTCAGAGCTTTCTTT
v_gene: TRBV6-1; d_gene: .; abundance: many; j_gene: TRBJ1-2; CDR3aa: CASSGTRAGDYGYTF; CDR3nt: TGTGCCAGCAGCGGAACCAGGGCAGGGGACTATGGCTACACCTTC
v_gene: TRBV2; d_gene: .; abundance: .; j_gene: TRBJ2-7; CDR3aa: CASSDAAGSYEQYF; CDR3nt: TGTGCCAGCAGTGACGCGGCGGGATCCTACGAGCAGTACTTC
v_gene: TRBV30; d_gene: TRBD2; abundance: many; j_gene: TRBJ2-1; CDR3aa: CAWNEGGTVEQFF; CDR3nt: TGTGCCTGGAATGAGGGAGGGACGGTTGAGCAGTTCTTC
v_gene: TRBV19; d_gene: .; abundance: few; j_gene: TRBJ2-6; CDR3aa: CASSIAGSGANVLTF; CDR3nt: TGTGCCAGTAGTATAGCCGGGTCTGGGGCCAACGTCCTGACTTTC
v_gene: TRBV4-1; d_gene: TRBD1; abundance: .; j_gene: TRBJ1-2; CDR3aa: CASSQDSGTGNYGYTF; CDR3nt: TGCGCCAGCAGCCAAGACAGTGGGACAGGGAACTATGGCTACACCTTC
v_gene: TRBV11-1; d_gene: .; abundance: .; j_gene: TRBJ1-1; CDR3aa: CASGLAQGNTEAFF; CDR3nt: TGTGCCAGCGGCTTAGCGCAGGGGAACACTGAAGCTTTCTTT
v_gene: TRBV15; d_gene: .; abundance: many; j_gene: TRBJ2-3; CDR3aa: CATSRGGLPGTDTQYF; CDR3nt: TGTGCCACCAGCAGAGGAGGGCTCCCGGGCACAGATACGCAGTATTTT
v_gene: TRBV24-1; d_gene: .; abundance: .; j_gene: TRBJ2-1; CDR3aa: CATNARGYNEQFF; CDR3nt: TGTGCCACCAATGCACGGGGCTACAATGAGCAGTTCTTC
v_gene: TRBV9; d_gene: .; abundance: once; j_gene: TRBJ2-1; CDR3aa: CASSVLDSLTYEQFF; CDR3nt: TGTGCCAGCAGCGTATTGGACTCTCTGACCTATGAGCAGTTCTTC
v_gene: TRBV11-2; d_gene: TRBD2; abundance: once; j_gene: TRBJ2-7; CDR3aa: CASSFSLSGGSYEQYF; CDR3nt: TGTGCCAGCAGCTTCTCCCTGAGCGGGGGTTCGTACGAGCAGTACTTC
v_gene: TRBV6-5; d_gene: .; abundance: .; j_gene: TRBJ2-2; CDR3aa: CASSYSTGTGELFF; CDR3nt: TGTGCCAGCAGTTACTCAACAGGGACCGGGGAGCTGTTTTTT
v_gene: TRBV25-1; d_gene: TRBD1; abundance: once; j_gene: TRBJ2-5; CDR3aa: CASSELGTGQISETQYF; CDR3nt: TGTGCCAGCAGTGAATTGGGGACAGGGCAGATATCAGAGACCCAGTACTTC
v_gene: TRBV20-1; d_gene: TRBD1; abundance: many; j_gene: TRBJ2-1; CDR3aa: CSASSGTGGFNEQFF; CDR3nt: TGCAGTGCTAGCAGCGGGACAGGGGGATTCAATGAGCAGTTCTTC
v_gene: TRBV12-3/TRBV12-4; d_gene: TRBD1; abundance: many; j_gene: TRBJ1-2; CDR3aa: CASSRTGTNFAYGYTF; CDR3nt: TGTGCCAGCAGCAGGACAGGAACAAATTTCGCCTATGGCTACACCTTC
v_gene: TRBV2; d_gene: TRBD1; abundance: .; j_gene: TRBJ2-7; CDR3aa: CASSAGRDRPYEQYF; CDR3nt: TGTGCCAGCAGTGCCGGGCGGGACAGGCCCTACGAGCAGTACTTC
v_gene: TRBV12-3/TRBV12-4; d_gene: .; abundance: few; j_gene: TRBJ2-6; CDR3aa: CASKDSAGANVLTF; CDR3nt: TGTGCCAGCAAGGACAGTGCTGGGGCCAACGTCCTGACTTTC
v_gene: TRBV29-1; d_gene: .; abundance: .; j_gene: TRBJ1-1; CDR3aa: CSDMNTEAFF; CDR3nt: TGCAGCGACATGAACACTGAAGCTTTCTTT
v_gene: TRBV25-1; d_gene: TRBD1; abundance: .; j_gene: TRBJ1-2; CDR3aa: CASRGGQGYGYTF; CDR3nt: TGTGCCAGCAGGGGCGGACAGGGCTATGGCTACACCTTC
v_gene: TRBV2; d_gene: TRBD1; abundance: many; j_gene: TRBJ1-1; CDR3aa: CASTPGGGDGAFF; CDR3nt: TGTGCCAGCACCCCAGGGGGGGGCGACGGAGCTTTCTTT
v_gene: TRBV19; d_gene: .; abundance: .; j_gene: TRBJ1-5; CDR3aa: CASSENQGYHNQPQHF; CDR3nt: TGTGCCAGTAGCGAGAACCAGGGATATCACAATCAGCCCCAGCATTTT
v_gene: TRBV6-5; d_gene: .; abundance: few; j_gene: TRBJ1-4; CDR3aa: CASSYSSTANEKLFF; CDR3nt: TGTGCCAGCAGTTACAGCAGCACAGCTAATGAAAAACTGTTTTTT
v_gene: TRBV2; d_gene: .; abundance: once; j_gene: TRBJ1-1; CDR3aa: CASTPGQRDGKAFF; CDR3nt: TGTGCCAGCACTCCGGGACAAAGGGACGGTAAAGCTTTCTTT